This T cell receptor (beta chain) was profiled in a study of Graves' ophthalmopathy and Graves' hyperthyroidism. This clonotype has ten or more counts. Researchers took RNA transcripts and amplified TCR beta CDR3 regions from them. The first round was an RT-PCR with HTBI primers, and the second round was a multiplex PCR. TCRdb re-called the multiplex PCR reads with MiXCR, one entry per CDR3 protein. This repertoire shows more than 1,000,000 distinct CDR3 sequences, less than 45% found once; its top ten account for 11%. Germline V gives CDR1 SGHTA, CDR2 FQGNSA. With 5 bases removed from V and 7 bases from J, the gap between germline ends came to 23 bases. The CDR3 has 16 residues. Ineligible for inclusion were patients with other autoimmune diseases, uncontrolled infections, pregnancy or lactation.

The sequenced sample was peripheral blood or thyroid tissue (not recorded which). The source is an adult man with Graves' hyperthyroidism. The chain carries TRBV7-2 and TRBJ2-5, with D perhaps given as TRBD1 or TRBD2 (7 bases each). CDR3 sequence reads: CASSLEAGGVMGTQYF. In DNA, the CDR3 is TGTGCCAGCAGCCTGGAGGCAGGGGGGGTGATGGGGACCCAGTACTTC.